A selection of T cell receptor beta chains follows, all from one sample in a study of technical replicates of blood from a few donors. Here immunoSEQ multiplex PCR was the method, and the copy in TCRdb shows in-frame clones only, minus some. The sample contains 80,000 to 85,000 clones, about 91% of which appear only once. Sample: T cells isolated from PBMCs. These receptors all stem from a human donor in good health. CDR3s include the opening cysteine and the closing phenylalanine or tryptophan. A D gene is named only where the DNA matches it firmly.

>TRBJ2-3|TRBV27|-
CATNSPTDTQYF
>TRBJ1-1|TRBV9|TRBD1
CASSPSRGEAFF
>TRBJ2-7|TRBV27|-
CASSFSSTYEQYF
>TRBJ1-2|TRBV6-5|TRBD1
CASSFLGTEPRYTF
>TRBJ2-1|TRBV11-3|TRBD2
CASSLDVRLAARRSYNEQFF
>TRBJ2-3|TRBV10-1|-
CASTPSTQYF
>TRBJ2-3|TRBV7-3|TRBD2
CASSLGAGEADTQYF
>TRBJ2-1|TRBV13|TRBD2
CASSLAGGSSYNEQFF
>TRBJ2-7|TRBV9|TRBD2
CAGLISGRLGYEQYF
>TRBJ2-1|TRBV6-4|TRBD2
CASSERLAGRNEQFF
>TRBJ1-1|TRBV19|-
CASSAGTREAFF
>TRBJ2-3|TRBV30|TRBD2
CAWSVLGRTSTTKVGEDTQYF
>TRBJ2-1|TRBV5-1|TRBD2
CASSLTSGYNEQFF
>TRBJ1-2|TRBV27|-
CASSSVPSPTVLGYGYTF
>TRBJ2-1|TRBV4-2|TRBD2
CASKLAGGNEQFF
>TRBJ2-2|TRBV2|-
CASSEALHLVTPGELFF
>TRBJ2-1|TRBV9|TRBD2
CASSDRSGRAYNEQFF
>TRBJ1-1|TRBV19|-
CASSTGGMNTEAFF
>TRBJ2-7|TRBV6-5|TRBD1
CASSYSRVGTVDEQYF
>TRBJ1-4|TRBV19|-
CASSTLGGGLDEKLFF